The T cell receptor beta chain described here comes from a study of cytomegalovirus exposure and HLA in healthy donors. This clone was found a few times. The primer mix had 60 Vbeta and 13 Jbeta primers. Method: immunoSEQ multiplex PCR; TCRdb's copy keeps in-frame clones and lacks some. The sample holds approximately 140,000 clones; about 73% are singletons and the top ten take around 3%. Trimming shortened V by 5 bases and J by 11 bases, and 24 bases separated the two germline ends. Germline V gene data show CDR1 as KGHSH and CDR2 as LQKENI. This CDR3 is 15 amino acids long. Sequencing was done on a sample of PBMCs. V is TRBV18 and J is TRBJ1-2, with a weak D call TRBD1 (6 bases). The receptor was derived from a man aged 40-49 years in good health and CMV-seropositive. CDR3 nucleotide sequence: TGTGCCAGCTCATATGGGGGCACACCATTATTGGGATACACCTTC. Translating gives CASSYGGTPLLGYTF.